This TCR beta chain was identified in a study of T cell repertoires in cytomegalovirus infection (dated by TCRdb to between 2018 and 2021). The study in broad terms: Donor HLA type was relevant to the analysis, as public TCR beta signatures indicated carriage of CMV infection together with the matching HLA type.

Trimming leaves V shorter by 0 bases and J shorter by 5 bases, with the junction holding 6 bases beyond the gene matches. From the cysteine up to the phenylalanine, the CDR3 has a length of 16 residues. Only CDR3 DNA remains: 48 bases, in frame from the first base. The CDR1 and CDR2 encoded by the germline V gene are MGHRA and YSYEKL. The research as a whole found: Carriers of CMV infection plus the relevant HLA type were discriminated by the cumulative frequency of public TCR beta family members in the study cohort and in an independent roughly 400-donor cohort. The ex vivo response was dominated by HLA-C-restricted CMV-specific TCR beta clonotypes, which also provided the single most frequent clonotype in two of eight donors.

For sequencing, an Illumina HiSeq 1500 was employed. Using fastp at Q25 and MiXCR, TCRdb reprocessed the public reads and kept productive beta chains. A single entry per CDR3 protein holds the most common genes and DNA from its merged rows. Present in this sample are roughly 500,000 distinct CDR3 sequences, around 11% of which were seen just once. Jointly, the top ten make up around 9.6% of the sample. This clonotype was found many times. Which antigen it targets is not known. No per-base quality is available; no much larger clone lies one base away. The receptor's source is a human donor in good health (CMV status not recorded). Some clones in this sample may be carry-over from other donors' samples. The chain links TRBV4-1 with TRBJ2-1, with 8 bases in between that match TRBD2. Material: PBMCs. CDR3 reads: CASSQDGGGTDNEQFF. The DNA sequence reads TGCGCCAGCAGCCAAGATGGCGGGGGGACCGACAATGAGCAGTTCTTC.